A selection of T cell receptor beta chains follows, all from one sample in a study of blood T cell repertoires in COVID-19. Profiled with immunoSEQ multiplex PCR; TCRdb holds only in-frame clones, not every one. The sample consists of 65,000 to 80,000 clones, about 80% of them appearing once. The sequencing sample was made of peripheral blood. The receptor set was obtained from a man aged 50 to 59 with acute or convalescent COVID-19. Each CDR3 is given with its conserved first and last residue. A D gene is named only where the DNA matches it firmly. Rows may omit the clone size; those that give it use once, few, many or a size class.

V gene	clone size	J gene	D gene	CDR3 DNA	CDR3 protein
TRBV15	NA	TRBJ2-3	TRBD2	TGTGCCACCAGCAGAGTCCCGGGGACTAGCGGGAGTTATACGCAGTATTTT	CATSRVPGTSGSYTQYF
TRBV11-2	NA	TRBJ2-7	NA	TGTGCCAGCAGCTTAGAAGCTACTCTGGACGAGCAGTACTTC	CASSLEATLDEQYF
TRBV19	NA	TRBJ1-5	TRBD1	TGTGCCAGTAGTACCACGGGACAGTTCGATCAGCCCCAGCATTTT	CASSTTGQFDQPQHF
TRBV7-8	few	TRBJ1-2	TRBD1	TGTGCCAGCAGCTCTACAGGGGCGGTTAACTATGGCTACACCTTC	CASSSTGAVNYGYTF
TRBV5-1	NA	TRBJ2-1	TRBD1	TGCGCCAGCACCCAAGCCGGGACAGGGGTTAGGAATGAGCAGTTCTTC	CASTQAGTGVRNEQFF
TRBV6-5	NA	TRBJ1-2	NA	TGTGCCAGCAGAGCGACAGTAAACTATGGCTACACCTTC	CASRATVNYGYTF
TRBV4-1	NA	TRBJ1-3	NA	TGCGCCAGCAGCCAAGACAGAGGCCCTGGAAACACCATATATTTT	CASSQDRGPGNTIYF
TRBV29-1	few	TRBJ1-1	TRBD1	TGCAGCGTTGAAACAGGGGCTTCGGGAACTGAAGCTTTCTTT	CSVETGASGTEAFF
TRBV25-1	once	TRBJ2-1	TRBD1	TGTGCCAGCAGTCCTATGGGGACAGCATCTCAGACTGAGCAGTTCTTC	CASSPMGTASQTEQFF
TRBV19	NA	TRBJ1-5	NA	TGTGCCAGTGAATCGAACGGTCACGGCAATCAGCCCCAGCATTTT	CASESNGHGNQPQHF
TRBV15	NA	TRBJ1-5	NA	TGTGCCACCAGCAGAGCCTCTTACATGATTAGCAATCAGCCCCAGCATTTT	CATSRASYMISNQPQHF
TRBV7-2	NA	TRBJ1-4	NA	TGTGCCAGCAGCTCCGGACTGTTTAATGAAAAACTGTTTTTT	CASSSGLFNEKLFF
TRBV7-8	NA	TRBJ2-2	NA	TGTGCCAGCAGCCCGACACAGGTTTTCGGTCCAGGGGCGAACACCGGGGAGCTGTTTTTT	CASSPTQVFGPGANTGELFF
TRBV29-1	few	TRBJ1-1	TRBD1	TGCAGCGTTACGGGACAGGGAAACACTGAAGCTTTCTTT	CSVTGQGNTEAFF
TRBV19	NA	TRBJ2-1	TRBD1	TGTGCCAGTAGGGAGACAGGGAGAGCATCCAATGAGCAGTTCTTC	CASRETGRASNEQFF
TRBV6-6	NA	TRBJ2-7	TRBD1	TGTGCCAGCAGGCCCGGACAGGGCGACGAGCAGTACTTC	CASRPGQGDEQYF
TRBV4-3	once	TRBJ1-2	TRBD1	TGCGCCAGCAGCCACACCTCCGGGGACAGGCGTTATGGCTACACCTTC	CASSHTSGDRRYGYTF
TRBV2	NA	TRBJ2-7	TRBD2	TGTGCCAGCAGTCTGCGGACTAGCGGGAACAACGAGCAGTACTTC	CASSLRTSGNNEQYF
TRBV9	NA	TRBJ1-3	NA	TGTGCCAGCAGCGCCCAAGCGTCGCCTGGAAACACCATATATTTT	CASSAQASPGNTIYF
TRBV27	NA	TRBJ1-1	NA	TGTGCCAGCAGCCGTAGCCGGGGGGCCTACACTGAAGCTTTCTTT	CASSRSRGAYTEAFF